This T cell receptor beta chain was sequenced during a study of Ad26.COV2.S vaccination and SARS-CoV-2 variants. The sample's treatment: 19 received Ad26.COV2.S at low or high dose, single or two shots; several received placebo; per-sample allocation not given. Material that was analyzed had been drawn on day 63 after the first vaccine or placebo injection. The method was immunoSEQ multiplex PCR; TCRdb's version includes in-frame clones alone and lacks a portion of them. The sample contains 200,000 to 250,000 clones, roughly 90% of which appear only once. Trimming removed 5 bases at V and 10 bases at J, with 15 bases between. The CDR3 extends over 12 amino acids. Germline lookup yields CDR1 SQVTM and CDR2 ANQGSEA.

The sample here was peripheral blood, taken in a trial of Ad26.COV2.S vaccine versus placebo. This chain uses TRBV29-1 with TRBJ2-1; D is ambiguous. The sequence was collected from a person aged 18-65 years who received the Ad26.COV2.S COVID-19 vaccine or a placebo. CDR3 in DNA: TGCAGCGTTAAGTTCAGCCCGTACGAGCAGTTCTTC. Its protein product is CSVKFSPYEQFF.